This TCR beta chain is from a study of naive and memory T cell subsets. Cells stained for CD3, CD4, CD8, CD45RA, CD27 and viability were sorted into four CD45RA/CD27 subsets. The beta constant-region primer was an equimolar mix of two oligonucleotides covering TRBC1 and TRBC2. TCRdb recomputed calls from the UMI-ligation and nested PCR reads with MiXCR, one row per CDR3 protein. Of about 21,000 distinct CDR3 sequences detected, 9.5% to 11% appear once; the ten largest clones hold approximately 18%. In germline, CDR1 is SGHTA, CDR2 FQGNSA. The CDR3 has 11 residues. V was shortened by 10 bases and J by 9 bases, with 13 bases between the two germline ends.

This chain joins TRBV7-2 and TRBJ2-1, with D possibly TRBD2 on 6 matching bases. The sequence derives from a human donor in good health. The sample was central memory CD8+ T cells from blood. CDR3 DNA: TGTGCCACGAGAAAAGCGGGTGAGCAGTTCTTC. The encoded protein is CATRKAGEQFF.